The 14 T cell receptor beta chains in this list originate from one sample, sequenced in a study of T-cell reconstitution after alpha-beta-depleted transplantation in children. Molecular barcoding with unique molecular identifiers was used for the TCRbeta library. TCRdb recomputed calls from the PCR reads with MiXCR, one row per CDR3 protein. The table lists 300,000 to 350,000 distinct CDR3 sequences, roughly 25% of them singletons. Sequencing was performed on PBMCs, mostly from graft donor cells, taken 180 days after TCRalphabeta/CD19-depleted stem cell transplant. The receptors derive from a male patient under 18 who had a stem cell transplant for acute lymphoblastic leukemia, so the T cells may come from the graft donor.

The CDR3 sequence: CASSLGGNFDYEQYF. The DNA of the CDR3 is TGTGCCAGCAGCTTAGGTGGAAACTTCGACTACGAGCAGTACTTC. V gene TRBV7-9 combines with J gene TRBJ2-7; no firm D call. The CDR3 is 15 residues long. Trimming removed 1 base from V and 3 bases from J, with 13 bases in between. Per germline, CDR1 SEHNR and CDR2 FQNEAQ (reference sequence).

This clonotype was counted ten times or more. The chain is built from TRBV12-3 or TRBV12-4 and TRBJ1-1, with unresolved D. There are 11 residues in the CDR3. V lost 3 bases to trimming and J lost 10 bases, with 9 bases between them. CDR3 region: CASSLSGVAFF. The CDR3 DNA sequence: TGTGCCAGCAGTTTGTCCGGGGTAGCTTTCTTT.

The chain couples TRBV18 to TRBJ2-5; unclear D gene. From germline, CDR1 is KGHSH and CDR2 LQKENI. Trimming removed 3 bases from V and 4 bases from J, with 3 bases in between. CDR3 length equals 11 residues. CDR3 coding DNA: TGTGCCAGCTCACCGGTAGAGACCCAGTACTTC. As protein: CASSPVETQYF.

This chain connects TRBV19 to TRBJ2-7; 12 bases map to TRBD2. V lost 4 bases, J lost 2 bases, and 6 bases stayed unmatched. The CDR3 consists of 16 residues. The V gene's germline CDR1 is LNHDA and CDR2 SQIVND (reference sequence). CDR3 coding DNA: TGTGCCAGTAGTAAGACTAGCGGGAGCTCGGCCTACGAGCAGTACTTC. It translates to CASSKTSGSSAYEQYF.

This sequence joins TRBV5-5 and TRBJ2-5, with D possibly matching TRBD2 (6 bases). In germline, CDR1 is SGHKS, CDR2 YYEKEE (reference sequence). V dropped 0 bases and J dropped 5 bases, with 17 bases sitting between them. CDR3 length: 16 residues. CDR3 residues: CASSLAVAGRLETQYF. The CDR3 region has the DNA TGTGCCAGCAGCTTGGCCGTGGCAGGGAGGCTCGAGACCCAGTACTTC.

The V and J genes are TRBV11-1 and TRBJ2-5; D may match TRBD1 or TRBD2 (7 bases each). V was pared by 5 bases and J by 0 bases, with 25 bases between. The length of the CDR3 is 19 residues. Germline CDR1 and CDR2: SGHAT and FQDESV (reference sequence). The CDR3 DNA is TGTGCCAGCAGCCCAACCGACAGGGACTACCAACTGTACCAAGAGACCCAGTACTTC. This encodes CASSPTDRDYQLYQETQYF.

In this sample, this clonotype turned up a few times. The chain carries TRBV27 and TRBJ2-7; 10 nucleotides line up with TRBD1. CDR1 is MNHEY and CDR2 is SMNVEV in the germline V gene (reference sequence). This CDR3 has 15 amino acids. With V trimmed by 2 bases and J by 4 bases, 5 bases remained unmatched. CDR3 in DNA: TGTGCCAGCAGTTTACCCGGGACAGGGGTATACGAGCAGTACTTC. Protein product: CASSLPGTGVYEQYF.

This clonotype was seen more than once but under ten times. The chain has TRBV9 and TRBJ2-1; possible D gene TRBD2, 6 bases. The CDR3 loop spans 15 amino acids. The V end lost 3 bases, the J end lost 10 bases, and 20 bases lay between the germline ends. CDR1 SGDLS and CDR2 YYNGEE come from the germline V gene. The CDR3 sequence: CASSATWDSGIEQFF. In nucleotides, the CDR3 is TGTGCCAGCAGCGCCACATGGGATAGCGGCATCGAGCAGTTCTTC.

Regarding this clonotype: A much larger clone lies a single base off, so this may be a read error. The rearrangement joins TRBV12-3 or TRBV12-4 to TRBJ2-7, with D maybe TRBD1 (6 bases). The CDR3 totals 16 residues. V was clipped by 2 bases and J by 1 base, with 15 bases between them. The DNA of the CDR3 is TGTGCCAGCAGTTTAATTGGGTGGGGGCCTTCCTACGAGCAGTACTTC. This sequence encodes CASSLIGWGPSYEQYF.

This clonotype was seen more than once but under ten times. This chain uses TRBV5-1 with TRBJ2-3; D is undetermined. The CDR3 length is 14 residues. The germline V and J ends were trimmed by 4 bases and 2 bases, with 11 bases remaining between them. CDR1 is SGHRS and CDR2 is YFSETQ in the germline V gene. The DNA of the CDR3 is TGCGCCAGCAGCCCCAGGCCGGACACAGATACGCAGTATTTT. As protein: CASSPRPDTDTQYF.

This clonotype was seen just once. This sequence joins TRBV20-1 and TRBJ2-5, with 7 bases identical to TRBD1. V lost 5 bases to trimming and J lost 6 bases; unmatched junction nucleotides: 3. The CDR3 covers 11 residues. Germline assignment: CDR1 DFQATT and CDR2 SNEGSKA (reference sequence). DNA for the CDR3: TGCAGTGCTCAGGACAGGCAGACCCAGTACTTC. This codes for CSAQDRQTQYF.

This clonotype was recorded a few times. This chain uses TRBV5-1 with TRBJ2-5, with TRBD2 matching 13 bases. The V and J ends lost 3 bases and 3 bases, in that order; junction bases with no gene match: 5. The CDR3 contains 16 residues. In germline, CDR1 is SGHRS, CDR2 YFSETQ. The CDR3 here is CASSWTSGSEEETQYF. Here the CDR3 DNA reads TGCGCCAGCAGCTGGACTAGCGGGAGCGAGGAAGAGACCCAGTACTTC. Variable domain in full (rest from reference TRBV5-1 and TRBJ2-5): KAGVTQTPRYLIKTRGQQVTLSCSPISGHRSVSWYQQTPGQGLQFLFEYFSETQRNKGNFPGRFSGRQFSNSRSEMNVSTLELGDSALYLCASSWTSGSEEETQYFGPGTRLLVL.

This chain uses TRBV25-1 with TRBJ1-3; unclear D gene. V lost 4 bases to trimming and J lost 4 bases, with 11 bases between them. This CDR3 region has 14 residues. Looked up from germline, CDR1 is MGHDK and CDR2 is SYGVNS. This chain's CDR3 is CASSASDGGNTIYF. The CDR3 region has the DNA TGTGCCAGCAGTGCCTCCGACGGCGGAAACACCATATATTTT.

The chain carries TRBV7-6 and TRBJ2-1; TRBD1 matches at 7 bases. CDR1 is SGHVS and CDR2 is FNYEAQ in the germline V gene. The CDR3 covers 16 residues. The ends lost 7 bases at V and 2 bases at J; junction bases unmatched: 11. The CDR3 DNA follows: TGTGCCAGCACGAACGTTCCCGGGACAGCCTACAATGAGCAGTTCTTC. Translated: CASTNVPGTAYNEQFF.